The rows below give T cell receptor beta chains drawn from one sample of a study of T cells in Graves' hyperthyroidism and ophthalmopathy. TCRdb reprocessed the multiplex PCR reads via MiXCR and lists one record per CDR3 protein. Found here are about 640,000 distinct CDR3 sequences, 14% of them singletons; the top ten hold 9.5% to 15%. Sequencing was performed on blood. Source of these receptors: a woman in her forties or fifties with Graves' ophthalmopathy. Each CDR3 is given with its conserved first and last residue. Fields, in order: CDR3 protein, CDR3 DNA, J gene, V gene, D gene, clone size. A D gene is named only where the DNA matches it firmly. Clone size, where shown, is once, few, many, or a class for clones that have expanded.

CDR3aa: CSGGLGVFNEQFF
CDR3nt: TGCAGTGGGGGCCTAGGGGTCTTCAATGAGCAGTTCTTC
j_gene: TRBJ2-1
v_gene: TRBV20-1
d_gene: NA
abundance: few

CDR3aa: CASSLRTSGSHNEQFF
CDR3nt: TGTGCCAGCAGCTTACGTACTAGCGGGAGTCACAATGAGCAGTTCTTC
j_gene: TRBJ2-1
v_gene: TRBV7-3
d_gene: TRBD2
abundance: many

CDR3aa: CSANSRSWGLEKISSYNEQFF
CDR3nt: TGCAGTGCCAATTCCCGGAGTTGGGGACTAGAAAAAATCTCCTCCTACAATGAGCAGTTCTTC
j_gene: TRBJ2-1
v_gene: TRBV20-1
d_gene: TRBD2
abundance: NA

CDR3aa: CASSVTGAGGNTEAFF
CDR3nt: TGTGCCAGCAGCGTTACAGGGGCGGGCGGGAACACTGAAGCTTTCTTT
j_gene: TRBJ1-1
v_gene: TRBV9
d_gene: TRBD1
abundance: many

CDR3aa: CSASTGTNSPLHF
CDR3nt: TGCAGTGCTAGTACAGGGACCAATTCACCCCTCCACTTT
j_gene: TRBJ1-6
v_gene: TRBV20-1
d_gene: NA
abundance: few

CDR3aa: CASSYSQGTAFF
CDR3nt: TGTGCCAGCAGTTATTCGCAGGGGACAGCTTTCTTT
j_gene: TRBJ1-1
v_gene: TRBV6-9
d_gene: NA
abundance: many

CDR3aa: CASSVAITSDSYEQYF
CDR3nt: TGTGCCAGCAGCGTAGCGATCACTAGCGACTCCTACGAGCAGTACTTC
j_gene: TRBJ2-7
v_gene: TRBV9
d_gene: TRBD2
abundance: NA

CDR3aa: CASSLGQGIGYTF
CDR3nt: TGCGCCAGCAGCTTGGGGCAGGGAATAGGCTACACCTTC
j_gene: TRBJ1-2
v_gene: TRBV5-1
d_gene: NA
abundance: NA

CDR3aa: CASSPPQGNSGANVLTF
CDR3nt: TGTGCCAGCAGCCCCCCCCAGGGCAACTCTGGGGCCAACGTCCTGACTTTC
j_gene: TRBJ2-6
v_gene: TRBV5-4
d_gene: NA
abundance: NA

CDR3aa: CASSYSRLAGGNYEQYF
CDR3nt: TGTGCCAGCAGTTACTCGAGGCTAGCGGGAGGGAACTACGAGCAGTACTTC
j_gene: TRBJ2-7
v_gene: TRBV6-6
d_gene: TRBD2
abundance: many

CDR3aa: CATSDLTGRDRGLGGTGELFF
CDR3nt: TGTGCCACCAGTGATCTCACGGGGCGGGACAGGGGGCTCGGCGGCACCGGGGAGCTGTTTTTT
j_gene: TRBJ2-2
v_gene: TRBV24-1
d_gene: TRBD1
abundance: NA

CDR3aa: CASSAAGEVPYEQYF
CDR3nt: TGTGCCAGCTCAGCAGCGGGAGAGGTCCCCTACGAGCAGTACTTC
j_gene: TRBJ2-7
v_gene: TRBV18
d_gene: TRBD2
abundance: NA

CDR3aa: CASSIDGRIVGELFF
CDR3nt: TGTGCCAGTAGTATTGACGGGAGGATCGTCGGGGAGCTGTTTTTT
j_gene: TRBJ2-2
v_gene: TRBV19
d_gene: TRBD2
abundance: NA

CDR3aa: CASSLGLGADYGCTF
CDR3nt: TGTGCCAGCAGCTTGGGACTGGGGGCGGACTATGGCTGCACCTTC
j_gene: TRBJ1-2
v_gene: TRBV5-6
d_gene: NA
abundance: once